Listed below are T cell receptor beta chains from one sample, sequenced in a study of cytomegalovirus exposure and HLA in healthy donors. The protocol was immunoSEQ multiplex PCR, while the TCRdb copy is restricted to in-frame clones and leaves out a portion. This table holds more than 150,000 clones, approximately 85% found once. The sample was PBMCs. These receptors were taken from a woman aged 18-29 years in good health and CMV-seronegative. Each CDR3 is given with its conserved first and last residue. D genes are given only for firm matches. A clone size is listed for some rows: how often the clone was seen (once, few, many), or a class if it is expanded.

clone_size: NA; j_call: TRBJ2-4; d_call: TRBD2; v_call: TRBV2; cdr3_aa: CASKTMSGGPGNIQYF; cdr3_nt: TGTGCCAGCAAAACCATGAGCGGGGGGCCTGGGAACATTCAGTACTTC
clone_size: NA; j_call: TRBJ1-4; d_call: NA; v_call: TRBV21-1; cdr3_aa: CASICKSGQGEKLFF; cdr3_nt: TGTGCCAGCATCTGTAAATCAGGGCAGGGAGAAAAACTGTTTTTT
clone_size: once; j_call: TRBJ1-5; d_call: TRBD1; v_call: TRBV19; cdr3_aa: CASSSQQGARSNQPQHF; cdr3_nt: TGTGCCAGTAGTAGCCAACAGGGGGCGAGAAGCAATCAGCCCCAGCATTTT
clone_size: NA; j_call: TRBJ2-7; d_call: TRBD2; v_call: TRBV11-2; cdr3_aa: CASSFQAGDEQYF; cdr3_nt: TGTGCCAGCAGCTTCCAAGCGGGAGACGAGCAGTACTTC
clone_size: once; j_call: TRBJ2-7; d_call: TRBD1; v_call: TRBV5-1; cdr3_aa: CASSLAGQGAGEQYF; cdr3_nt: TGCGCCAGCAGCTTGGCAGGACAGGGGGCTGGGGAGCAGTACTTC
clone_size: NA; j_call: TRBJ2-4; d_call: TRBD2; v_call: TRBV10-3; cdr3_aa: CAISERSTSGGVDIQYF; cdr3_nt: TGTGCCATCAGTGAGAGGTCCACTAGCGGGGGGGTCGACATTCAGTACTTC
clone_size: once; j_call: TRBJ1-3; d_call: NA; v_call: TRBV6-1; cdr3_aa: CASIRGGYSGNTIYF; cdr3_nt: TGTGCCAGCATCCGGGGGGGGTACTCTGGAAACACCATATATTTT
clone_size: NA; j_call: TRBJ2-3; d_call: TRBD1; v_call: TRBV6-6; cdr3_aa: CASSYPRQGATDTQYF; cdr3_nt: TGTGCCAGCAGTTACCCGCGACAGGGGGCAACAGATACGCAGTATTTT
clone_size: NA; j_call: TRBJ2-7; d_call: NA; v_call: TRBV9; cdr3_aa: CASSVGQVSYEQYF; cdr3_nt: TGTGCCAGCAGCGTAGGCCAGGTCTCCTACGAGCAGTACTTC
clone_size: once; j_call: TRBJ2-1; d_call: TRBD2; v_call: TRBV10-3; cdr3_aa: CAISASGSVINEQFF; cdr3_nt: TGTGCCATCAGTGCTAGCGGGAGCGTTATAAATGAGCAGTTCTTC
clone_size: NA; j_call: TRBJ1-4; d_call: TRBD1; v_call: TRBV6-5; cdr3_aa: CASSWDRGGEKLFF; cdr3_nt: TGTGCCAGCAGCTGGGACAGGGGAGGCGAAAAACTGTTTTTT
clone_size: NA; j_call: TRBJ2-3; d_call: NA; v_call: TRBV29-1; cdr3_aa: CSVVGRVIDTQYF; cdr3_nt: TGCAGCGTTGTAGGCAGGGTCATCGATACGCAGTATTTT
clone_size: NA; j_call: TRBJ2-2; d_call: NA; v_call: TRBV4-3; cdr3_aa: CASSQVTGNTGELFF; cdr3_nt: TGCGCCAGCAGCCAAGTAACCGGGAACACCGGGGAGCTGTTTTTT